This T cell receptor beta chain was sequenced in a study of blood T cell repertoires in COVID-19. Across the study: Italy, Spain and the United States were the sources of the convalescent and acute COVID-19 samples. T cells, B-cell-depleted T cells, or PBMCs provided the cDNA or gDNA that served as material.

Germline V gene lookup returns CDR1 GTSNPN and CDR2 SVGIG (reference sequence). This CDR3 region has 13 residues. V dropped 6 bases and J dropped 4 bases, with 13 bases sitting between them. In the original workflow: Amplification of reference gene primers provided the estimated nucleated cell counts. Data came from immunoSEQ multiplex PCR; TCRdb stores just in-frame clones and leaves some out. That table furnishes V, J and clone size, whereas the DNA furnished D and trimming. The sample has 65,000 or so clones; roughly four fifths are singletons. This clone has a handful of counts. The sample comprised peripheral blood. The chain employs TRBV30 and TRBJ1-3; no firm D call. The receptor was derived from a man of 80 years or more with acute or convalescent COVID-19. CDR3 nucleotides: TGTGCCTGCGCGATATCATCCGGAAACACCATATATTTT. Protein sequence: CACAISSGNTIYF.